This TCR beta chain was captured by sequencing in a study of blood T cell repertoires in COVID-19. For the study at large: Acute and convalescent COVID-19 samples came from the United States, Italy and Spain.

Cohort assignment relied on participant-reported clinical history. From germline, CDR1 is SQVTM and CDR2 ANQGSEA. The junction had 8 bases not matched to a gene; V was cut back by 6 bases and J by 0 bases. The CDR3 consists of 15 residues. The method was immunoSEQ multiplex PCR; TCRdb's version includes in-frame clones alone and lacks a portion of them. The data contain approximately 300,000 clones, around 92% of them singletons. The source of this sequence is a woman aged 25 to 39 who had recovered from COVID-19. Sequenced material: PBMCs or T cells enriched from blood (not recorded which). This sequence joins TRBV29-1 and TRBJ2-3, with 8 bases aligning to TRBD2. In DNA, the CDR3 is TGCAGCGTCCTGCTTAGCGGGGCTAGCACAGATACGCAGTATTTT. This gives the protein CSVLLSGASTDTQYF.